This T cell receptor beta chain appears in the sequencing data of a study of early T cells in non-severe SARS-CoV-2 infection. TCRdb processed the 5' RACE reads anew with MiXCR; each CDR3 protein has one entry. The sample includes roughly 51,000 distinct CDR3 sequences, 6.2% of them seen just once. This clonotype was seen repeatedly, ten times or more. Per germline, CDR1 DFQATT and CDR2 SNEGSKA (reference sequence). The V segment lost 3 bases and the J segment 0 bases; nucleotides outside the gene matches: 4. CDR3 length equals 15 residues. The TCR sequence derives from an adult who was a healthcare worker with PCR-confirmed SARS-CoV-2 infection or an uninfected control (not recorded which). The material sequenced was whole blood. The chain combines TRBV20-1 with TRBJ2-2; 7 nucleotides match TRBD1. CDR3 nucleotides: TGCAGTGCTAGGGGGGACAGCGCGAACACCGGGGAGCTGTTTTTT. This translates into CSARGDSANTGELFF.